This T cell receptor (beta chain) was captured in a study of cytomegalovirus exposure and HLA in healthy donors. Regarding this clone: Antigen unknown.

The CDR3 is 15 residues long. Germline CDR1 and CDR2: MGHRA and YSYEKL. V was trimmed by 2 bases and J by 0 bases, leaving 11 bases between them. Study-wide results and caveats: In a later analysis, donors in an Asian-associated ancestry cluster reportedly had fewer N-insertions in productive TCRs than the cohort mean.

PCR amplification relied on 60 Vbeta primers (plus 13 Jbeta primers). TCRdb's copy holds only in-frame clones and misses some; the assay was immunoSEQ multiplex PCR. This sample has about 170,000 clones, with roughly four fifths found just once. Source material: PBMCs. This chain joins TRBV4-1 and TRBJ2-7, with a tentative D call TRBD1 (6 bases). This TCR was sampled from a woman in her 30s in good health and CMV-seropositive. CDR3: CASSQKADSSYEQYF. In nucleotides, the CDR3 is TGCGCCAGCAGCCAAAAGGCGGACAGCTCCTACGAGCAGTACTTC.